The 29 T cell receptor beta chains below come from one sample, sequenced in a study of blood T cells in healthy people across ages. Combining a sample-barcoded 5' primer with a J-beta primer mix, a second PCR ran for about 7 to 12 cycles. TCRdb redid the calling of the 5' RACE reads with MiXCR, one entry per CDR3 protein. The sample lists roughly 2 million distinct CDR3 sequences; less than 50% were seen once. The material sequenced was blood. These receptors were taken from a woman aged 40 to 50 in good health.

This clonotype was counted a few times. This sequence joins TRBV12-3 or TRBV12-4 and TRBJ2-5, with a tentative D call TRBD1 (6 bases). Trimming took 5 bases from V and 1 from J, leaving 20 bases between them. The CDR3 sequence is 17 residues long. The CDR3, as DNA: TGTGCCAGCAGTCTTCCGGGCAGGGGTCCAACCCAAGAGACCCAGTACTTC. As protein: CASSLPGRGPTQETQYF.

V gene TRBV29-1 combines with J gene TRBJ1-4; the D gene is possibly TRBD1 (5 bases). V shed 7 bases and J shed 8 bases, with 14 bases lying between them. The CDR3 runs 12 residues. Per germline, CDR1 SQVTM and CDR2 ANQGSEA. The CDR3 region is CSAVGAWEKLFF. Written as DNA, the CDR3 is TGCAGCGCCGTAGGGGCTTGGGAAAAACTGTTTTTT.

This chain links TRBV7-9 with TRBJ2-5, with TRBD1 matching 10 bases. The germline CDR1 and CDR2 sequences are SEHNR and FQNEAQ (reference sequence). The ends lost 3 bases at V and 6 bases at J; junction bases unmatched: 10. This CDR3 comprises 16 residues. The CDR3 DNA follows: TGTGCCAGCAGCTTCACCGGGACAGGGGATGGGAAGACCCAGTACTTC. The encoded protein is CASSFTGTGDGKTQYF.

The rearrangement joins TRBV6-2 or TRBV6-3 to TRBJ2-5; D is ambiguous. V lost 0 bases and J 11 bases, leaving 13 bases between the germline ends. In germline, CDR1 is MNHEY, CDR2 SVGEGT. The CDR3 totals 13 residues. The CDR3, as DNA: TGTGCCAGCAGTTACTCGATACCAACGGAGCAGTACTTC. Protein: CASSYSIPTEQYF.

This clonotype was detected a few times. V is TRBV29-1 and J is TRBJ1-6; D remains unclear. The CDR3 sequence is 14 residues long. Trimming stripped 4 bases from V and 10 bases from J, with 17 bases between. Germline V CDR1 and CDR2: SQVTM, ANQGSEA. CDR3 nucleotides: TGCAGCGTTGGATCGGAGGCAGGCCCCTCACCCCTCCACTTT. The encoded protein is CSVGSEAGPSPLHF.

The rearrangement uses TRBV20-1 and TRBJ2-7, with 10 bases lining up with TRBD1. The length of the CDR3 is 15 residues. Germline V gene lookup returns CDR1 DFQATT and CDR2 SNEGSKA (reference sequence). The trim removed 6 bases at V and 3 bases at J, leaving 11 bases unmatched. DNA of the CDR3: TGCAGTGCCAAAGGTCGGGACAGGGGATACTACGAGCAGTACTTC. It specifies CSAKGRDRGYYEQYF.

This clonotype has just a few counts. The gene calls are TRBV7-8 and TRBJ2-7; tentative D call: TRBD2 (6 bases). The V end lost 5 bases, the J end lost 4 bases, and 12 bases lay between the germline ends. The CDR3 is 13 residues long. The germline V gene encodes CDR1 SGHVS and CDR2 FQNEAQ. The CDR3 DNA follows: TGTGCCAGCAGCCCTCTAGCGCCTTACGAGCAGTACTTC. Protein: CASSPLAPYEQYF.

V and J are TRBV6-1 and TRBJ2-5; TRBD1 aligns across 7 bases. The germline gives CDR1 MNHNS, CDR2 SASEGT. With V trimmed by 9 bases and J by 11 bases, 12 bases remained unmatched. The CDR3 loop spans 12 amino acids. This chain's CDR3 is CASSPTGDQQYF. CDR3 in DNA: TGTGCCAGTAGTCCCACAGGGGACCAGCAGTACTTC.

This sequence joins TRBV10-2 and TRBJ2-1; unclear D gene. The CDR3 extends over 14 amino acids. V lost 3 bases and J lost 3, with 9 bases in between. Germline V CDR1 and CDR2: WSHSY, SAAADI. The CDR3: CASSDISIYNEQFF. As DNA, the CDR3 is TGCGCCAGCAGTGATATATCTATCTACAATGAGCAGTTCTTC.

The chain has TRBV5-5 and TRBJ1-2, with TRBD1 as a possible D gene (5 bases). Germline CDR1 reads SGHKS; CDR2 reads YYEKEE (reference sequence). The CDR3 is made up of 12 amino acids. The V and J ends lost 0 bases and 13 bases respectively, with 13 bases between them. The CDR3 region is CASSLAQGGPTF. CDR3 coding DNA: TGTGCCAGCAGCTTGGCCCAGGGCGGACCCACCTTC.

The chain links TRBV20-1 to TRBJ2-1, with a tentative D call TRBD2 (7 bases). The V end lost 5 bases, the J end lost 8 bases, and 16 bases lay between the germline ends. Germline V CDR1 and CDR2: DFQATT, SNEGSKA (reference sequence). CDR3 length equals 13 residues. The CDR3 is CSAGGGGWDEQFF. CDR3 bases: TGCAGTGCTGGAGGCGGGGGCTGGGATGAGCAGTTCTTC.

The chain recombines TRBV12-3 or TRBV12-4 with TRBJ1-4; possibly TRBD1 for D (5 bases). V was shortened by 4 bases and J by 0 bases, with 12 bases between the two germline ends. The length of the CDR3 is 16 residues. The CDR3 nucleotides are TGTGCCAGCAGTTACTCCATAGGGGCAACTAATGAAAAACTGTTTTTT. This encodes CASSYSIGATNEKLFF.

DNA for the CDR3: TGTGCCAGCAGTGAACCCATATTCGGCGGGAGCTCCTACAATGAGCAGTTCTTC. It codes for CASSEPIFGGSSYNEQFF. V and J are TRBV25-1 and TRBJ2-1; 7 bases are a match to TRBD2. The J segment lost 0 bases and the V segment lost 2 bases, leaving 10 bases of the junction unmatched. This CDR3 comprises 18 residues. CDR1 and CDR2 from the germline V gene are MGHDK and SYGVNS.

The CDR3 coding sequence is TGTGCCAGCAGTGAAGCCGGGGGGCGTTCAGGTGGCTACACCTTC. Amino acids: CASSEAGGRSGGYTF. The chain is built from TRBV6-1 and TRBJ1-2; the D gene is possibly TRBD1 (6 bases). Trimming took 0 bases from V and 7 from J, leaving 15 bases between them. Germline V gene data show CDR1 as MNHNS and CDR2 as SASEGT. The CDR3 covers 15 residues.

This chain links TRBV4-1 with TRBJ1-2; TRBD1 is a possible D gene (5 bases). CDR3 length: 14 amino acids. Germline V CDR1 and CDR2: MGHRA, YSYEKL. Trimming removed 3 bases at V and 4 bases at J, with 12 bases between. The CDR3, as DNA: TGCGCCAGCAGCCAGGGGGGTTCCGGCTATGGCTACACCTTC. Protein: CASSQGGSGYGYTF.

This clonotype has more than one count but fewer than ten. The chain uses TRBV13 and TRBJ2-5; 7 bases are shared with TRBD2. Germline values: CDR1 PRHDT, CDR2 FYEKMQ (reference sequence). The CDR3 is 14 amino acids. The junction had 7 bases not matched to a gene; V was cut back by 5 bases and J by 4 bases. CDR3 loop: CASSTRLAGETQYF. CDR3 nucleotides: TGTGCCAGCAGCACGAGACTAGCCGGAGAGACCCAGTACTTC.

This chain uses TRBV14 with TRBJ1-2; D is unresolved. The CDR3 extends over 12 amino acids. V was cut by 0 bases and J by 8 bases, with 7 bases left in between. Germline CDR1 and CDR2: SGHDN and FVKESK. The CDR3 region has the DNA TGTGCCAGCAGCCAAGATGTGAGGGGCTACACCTTC. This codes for CASSQDVRGYTF. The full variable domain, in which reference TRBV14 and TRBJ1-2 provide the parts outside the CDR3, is EAGVTQFPSHSVIEKGQTVTLRCDPISGHDNLYWYRRVMGKEIKFLLHFVKESKQDESGMPNNRFLAERTGGTYSTLKVQPAELEDSGVYFCASSQDVRGYTFGSGTRLTVV.

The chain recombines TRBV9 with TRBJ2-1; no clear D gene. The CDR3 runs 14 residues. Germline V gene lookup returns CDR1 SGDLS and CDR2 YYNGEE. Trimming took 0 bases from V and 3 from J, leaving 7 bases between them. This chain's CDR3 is CASSVEDGYNEQFF. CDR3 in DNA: TGTGCCAGCAGCGTAGAGGACGGCTACAATGAGCAGTTCTTC.

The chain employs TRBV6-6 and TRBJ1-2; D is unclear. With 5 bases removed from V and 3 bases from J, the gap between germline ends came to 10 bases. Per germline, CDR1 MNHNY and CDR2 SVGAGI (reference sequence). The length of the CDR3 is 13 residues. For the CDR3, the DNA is TGTGCCAGCAGTAGAGGGCCGTACTATGGCTACACCTTC. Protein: CASSRGPYYGYTF.

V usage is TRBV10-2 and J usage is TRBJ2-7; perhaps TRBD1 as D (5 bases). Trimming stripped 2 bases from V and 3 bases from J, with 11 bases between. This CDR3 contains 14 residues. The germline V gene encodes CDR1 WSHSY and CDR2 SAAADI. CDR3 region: CASSERGVGYEQYF. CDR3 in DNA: TGCGCCAGCAGTGAGAGGGGCGTTGGCTACGAGCAGTACTTC.

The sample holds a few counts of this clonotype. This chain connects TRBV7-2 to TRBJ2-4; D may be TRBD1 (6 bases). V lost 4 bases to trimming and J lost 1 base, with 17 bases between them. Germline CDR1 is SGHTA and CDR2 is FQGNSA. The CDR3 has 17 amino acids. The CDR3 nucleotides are TGTGCCAGCAGCTGGGACACCCCGCTGAGGGCCAAAAACATTCAGTACTTC. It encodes CASSWDTPLRAKNIQYF.

CDR3 protein: CASSSLSWTGFSYNSPLHF. The CDR3 DNA reads TGTGCCAGCAGCTCCCTATCGTGGACAGGCTTCTCCTATAATTCACCCCTCCACTTT. The chain carries TRBV7-2 and TRBJ1-6; 7 bases agree with TRBD1. The V gene's germline CDR1 is SGHTA and CDR2 FQGNSA. CDR3 size: 19 residues. J gave up 0 bases and V 4 bases, and 12 bases lay outside the gene matches. Combining the CDR3 with reference TRBV7-2 and TRBJ1-6 gives the whole variable domain GAGVSQSPSNKVTEKGKDVELRCDPISGHTALYWYRQSLGQGLEFLIYFQGNSAPDKSGLPSDRFSAERTGGSVSTLTIQRTQQEDSAVYLCASSSLSWTGFSYNSPLHFGNGTRLTVT.

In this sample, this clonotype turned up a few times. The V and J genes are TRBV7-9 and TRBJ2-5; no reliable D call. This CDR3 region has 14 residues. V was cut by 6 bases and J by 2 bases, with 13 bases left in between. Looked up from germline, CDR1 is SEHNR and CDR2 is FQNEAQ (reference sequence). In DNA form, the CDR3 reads TGTGCCAGCAGATTTAAAGGCGCACAAGAGACCCAGTACTTC. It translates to CASRFKGAQETQYF.

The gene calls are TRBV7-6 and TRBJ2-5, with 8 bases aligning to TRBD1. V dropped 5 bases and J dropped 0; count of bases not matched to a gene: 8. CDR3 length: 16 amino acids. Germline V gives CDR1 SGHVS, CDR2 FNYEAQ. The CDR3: CASSHTRDRYQETQYF. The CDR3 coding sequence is TGTGCCAGCAGCCACACCAGGGACAGGTACCAAGAGACCCAGTACTTC.

The CDR3 spells CASSSGPGQGDSPLHF. The CDR3 coding sequence is TGCGCCAGCAGCTCTGGACCGGGACAGGGGGATTCACCCCTCCACTTT. The chain combines TRBV4-3 with TRBJ1-6, with TRBD1 identical over 11 bases. This CDR3 comprises 16 residues. The J segment lost 8 bases and the V segment lost 5 bases, leaving 8 bases of the junction unmatched. In germline, CDR1 is LGHNA, CDR2 YSLEER.

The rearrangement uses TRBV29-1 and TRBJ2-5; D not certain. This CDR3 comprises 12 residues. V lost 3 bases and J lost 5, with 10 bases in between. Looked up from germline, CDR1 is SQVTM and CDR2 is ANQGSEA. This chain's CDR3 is CSVDPGGETQYF. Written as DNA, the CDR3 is TGCAGCGTTGATCCGGGTGGCGAGACCCAGTACTTC. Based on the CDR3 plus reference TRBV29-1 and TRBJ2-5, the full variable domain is SAVISQKPSRDICQRGTSLTIQCQVDSQVTMMFWYRQQPGQSLTLIATANQGSEATYESGFVIDKFPISRPNLTFSTLTVSNMSPEDSSIYLCSVDPGGETQYFGPGTRLLVL.

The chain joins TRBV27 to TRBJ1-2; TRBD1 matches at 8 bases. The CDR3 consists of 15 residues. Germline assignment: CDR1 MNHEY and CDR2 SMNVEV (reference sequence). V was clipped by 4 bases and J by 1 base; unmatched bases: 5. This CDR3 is CASSSTGVSNYGYTF. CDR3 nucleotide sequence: TGTGCCAGCAGTTCGACAGGGGTCAGTAACTATGGCTACACCTTC.

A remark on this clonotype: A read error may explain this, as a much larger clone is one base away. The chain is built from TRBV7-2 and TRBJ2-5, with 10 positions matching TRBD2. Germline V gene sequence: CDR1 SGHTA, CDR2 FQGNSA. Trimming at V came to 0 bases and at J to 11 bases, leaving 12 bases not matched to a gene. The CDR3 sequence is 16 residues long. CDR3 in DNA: TGTGCCAGCAGCTTAGCGGCACTAGCGGGGAGGGATGAGCAGTACTTC. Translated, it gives CASSLAALAGRDEQYF.

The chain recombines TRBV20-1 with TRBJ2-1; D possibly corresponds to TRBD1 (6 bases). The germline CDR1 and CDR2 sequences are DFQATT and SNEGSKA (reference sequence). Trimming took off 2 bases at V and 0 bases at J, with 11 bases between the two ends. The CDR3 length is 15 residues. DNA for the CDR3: TGCAGTGCTAGACGGACAGAGAGCTCCTACAATGAGCAGTTCTTC. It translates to CSARRTESSYNEQFF.